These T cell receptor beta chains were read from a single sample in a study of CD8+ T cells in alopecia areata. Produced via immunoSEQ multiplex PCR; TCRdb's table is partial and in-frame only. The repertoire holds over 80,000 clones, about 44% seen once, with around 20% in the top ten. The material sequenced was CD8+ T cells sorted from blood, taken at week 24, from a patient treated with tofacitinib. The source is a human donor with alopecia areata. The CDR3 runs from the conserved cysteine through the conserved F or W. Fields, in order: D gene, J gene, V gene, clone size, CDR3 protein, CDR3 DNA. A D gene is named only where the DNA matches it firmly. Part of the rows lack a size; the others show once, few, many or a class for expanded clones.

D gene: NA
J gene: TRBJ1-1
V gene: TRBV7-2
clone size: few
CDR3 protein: CASIDSGATEAFF
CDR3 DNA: TGTGCCAGCATCGACTCCGGGGCCACTGAAGCTTTCTTT

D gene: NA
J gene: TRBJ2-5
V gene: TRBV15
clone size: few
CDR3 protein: CATTSGIPQETQYF
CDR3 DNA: TGTGCCACCACCAGCGGAATCCCACAAGAGACCCAGTACTTC

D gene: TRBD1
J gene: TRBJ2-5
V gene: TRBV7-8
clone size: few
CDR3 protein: CASSPWTGSETQYF
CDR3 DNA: TGTGCCAGCAGCCCATGGACAGGGTCTGAGACCCAGTACTTC

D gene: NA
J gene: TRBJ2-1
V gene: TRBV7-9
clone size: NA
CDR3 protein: CASSSPSGRAYNEQFF
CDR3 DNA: TGTGCCAGCAGCTCCCCCAGCGGACGGGCCTACAATGAGCAGTTCTTC

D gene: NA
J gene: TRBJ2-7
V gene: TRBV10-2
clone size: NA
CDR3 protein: CASLGDWTYEQYF
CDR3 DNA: TGCGCCAGCTTGGGGGATTGGACCTACGAGCAGTACTTC

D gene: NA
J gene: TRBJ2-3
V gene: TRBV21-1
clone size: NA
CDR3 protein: CASSKVWTRVTDTQYF
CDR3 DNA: TGTGCCAGCAGCAAAGTCTGGACTAGGGTTACAGATACGCAGTATTTT

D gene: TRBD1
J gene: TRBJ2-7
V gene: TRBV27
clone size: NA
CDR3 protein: CASSFGTVPYEQYF
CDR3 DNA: TGTGCCAGCAGTTTCGGGACAGTTCCCTACGAGCAGTACTTC

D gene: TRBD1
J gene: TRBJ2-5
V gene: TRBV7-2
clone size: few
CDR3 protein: CASSSVSGTDHF
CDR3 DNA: TGTGCCAGCAGCTCCGTTTCCGGGACAGATCACTTC

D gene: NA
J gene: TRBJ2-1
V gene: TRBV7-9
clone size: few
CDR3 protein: CASSLVGLAANEQFF
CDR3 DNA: TGTGCCAGCAGCTTAGTGGGACTCGCCGCCAATGAGCAGTTCTTC

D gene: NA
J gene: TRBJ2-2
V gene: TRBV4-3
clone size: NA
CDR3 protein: CASSHGTAGSWRTGELFF
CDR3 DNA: TGCGCCAGCAGCCACGGGACGGCTGGGAGCTGGCGCACCGGGGAGCTGTTTTTT

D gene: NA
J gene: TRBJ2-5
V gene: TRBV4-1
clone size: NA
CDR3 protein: CASSQVFGQQETQYF
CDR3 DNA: TGCGCCAGCAGCCAAGTATTTGGACAGCAAGAGACCCAGTACTTC

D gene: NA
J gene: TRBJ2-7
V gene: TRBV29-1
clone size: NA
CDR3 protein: CSVVSSSYEQYF
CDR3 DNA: TGCAGCGTTGTCAGTAGTTCCTACGAGCAGTACTTC

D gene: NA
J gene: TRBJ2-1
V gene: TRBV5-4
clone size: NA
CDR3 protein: CASSRGGNEQFF
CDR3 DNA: TGTGCCAGCAGCAGGGGGGGCAATGAGCAGTTCTTC

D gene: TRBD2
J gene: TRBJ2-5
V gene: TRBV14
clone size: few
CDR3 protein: CASSQDSVLAGVETQYF
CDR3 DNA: TGTGCCAGCAGCCAAGATTCAGTCCTAGCGGGAGTAGAGACCCAGTACTTC

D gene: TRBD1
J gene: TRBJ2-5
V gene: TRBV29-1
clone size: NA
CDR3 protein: CSVPAGTGLETQYF
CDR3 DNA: TGCAGCGTCCCCGCAGGGACAGGGCTGGAGACCCAGTACTTC

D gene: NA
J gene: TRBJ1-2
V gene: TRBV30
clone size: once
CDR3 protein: CAWSVLRGQEGYTF
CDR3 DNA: TGTGCCTGGAGTGTACTCCGGGGGCAAGAAGGCTACACCTTC

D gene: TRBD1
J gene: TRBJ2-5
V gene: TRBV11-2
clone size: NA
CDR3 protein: CASSYTSGGETQYF
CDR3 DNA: TGTGCCAGCAGCTATACATCAGGGGGCGAGACCCAGTACTTC

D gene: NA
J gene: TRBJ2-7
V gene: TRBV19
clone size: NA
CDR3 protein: CASRDKYYEQYF
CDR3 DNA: TGTGCCAGCCGGGACAAGTACTACGAGCAGTACTTC

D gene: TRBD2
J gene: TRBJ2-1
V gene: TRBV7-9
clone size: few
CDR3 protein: CASSLTGGSYNEQFF
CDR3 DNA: TGTGCCAGCAGCTTAACGGGAGGGTCCTACAATGAGCAGTTCTTC

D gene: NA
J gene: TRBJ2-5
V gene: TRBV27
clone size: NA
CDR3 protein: CASREQETQYF
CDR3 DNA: TGTGCCAGCAGGGAGCAAGAGACCCAGTACTTC

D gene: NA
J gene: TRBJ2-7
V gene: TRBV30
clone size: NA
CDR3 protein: CAWSVLGAGADEQYF
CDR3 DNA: TGTGCCTGGAGTGTACTTGGGGCGGGCGCCGACGAGCAGTACTTC

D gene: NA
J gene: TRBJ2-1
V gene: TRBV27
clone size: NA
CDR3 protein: CASSLSGKGDEQFF
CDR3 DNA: TGTGCCAGCAGTTTATCGGGGAAAGGGGATGAGCAGTTCTTC

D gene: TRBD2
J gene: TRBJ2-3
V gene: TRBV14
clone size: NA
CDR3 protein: CASSQRSGTTGDTQYF
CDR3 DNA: TGTGCCAGCAGCCAAAGGTCCGGGACTACCGGAGATACGCAGTATTTT

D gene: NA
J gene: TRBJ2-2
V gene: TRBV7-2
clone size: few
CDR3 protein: CASSRRRPSTGELFF
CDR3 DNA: TGTGCCAGCAGCCGTCGGCGTCCCAGCACCGGGGAGCTGTTTTTT

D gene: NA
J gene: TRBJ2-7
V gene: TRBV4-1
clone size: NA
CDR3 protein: CASSHRQRRVDEQYF
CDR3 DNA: TGCGCCAGCAGCCACCGACAGCGGCGAGTGGACGAGCAGTACTTC

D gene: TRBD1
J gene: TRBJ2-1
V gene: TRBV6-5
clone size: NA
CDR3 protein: CASSYSTGGLNEQFF
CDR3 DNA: TGTGCCAGCAGTTACTCAACAGGGGGACTCAATGAGCAGTTCTTC

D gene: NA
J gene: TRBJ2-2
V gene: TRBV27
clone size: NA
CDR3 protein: CASSLVGTGELFF
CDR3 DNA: TGTGCCAGCAGTTTAGTCGGTACCGGGGAGCTGTTTTTT

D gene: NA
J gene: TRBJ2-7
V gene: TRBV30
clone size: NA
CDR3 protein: CAWSAPANSYEQYF
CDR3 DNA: TGTGCCTGGAGTGCCCCGGCGAACTCCTACGAGCAGTACTTC

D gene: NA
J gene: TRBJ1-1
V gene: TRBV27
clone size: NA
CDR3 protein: CASSFSPNTEAFF
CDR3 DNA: TGTGCCAGCAGTTTTAGCCCGAACACTGAAGCTTTCTTT

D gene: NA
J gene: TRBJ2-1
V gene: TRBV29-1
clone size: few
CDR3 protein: CSVETRSYNEQFF
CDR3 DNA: TGCAGCGTTGAAACCCGCTCCTACAATGAGCAGTTCTTC

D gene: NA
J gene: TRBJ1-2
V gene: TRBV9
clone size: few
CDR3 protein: CASSTTVGEGGYTF
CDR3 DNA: TGTGCCAGCAGCACCACGGTGGGGGAAGGTGGCTACACCTTC

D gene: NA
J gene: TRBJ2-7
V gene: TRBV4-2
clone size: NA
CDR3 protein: CASSQAGRGSYEQYF
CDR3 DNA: TGTGCCAGCAGCCAAGCGGGTAGGGGGAGCTACGAGCAGTACTTC

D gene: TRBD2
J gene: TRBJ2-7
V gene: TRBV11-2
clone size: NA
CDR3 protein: CASSWGTIYEQYF
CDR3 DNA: TGTGCCAGCAGCTGGGGGACTATCTACGAGCAGTACTTC

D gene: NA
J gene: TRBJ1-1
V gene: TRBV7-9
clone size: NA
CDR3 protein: CASSFAEAFF
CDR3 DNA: TGTGCCAGCAGCTTCGCTGAAGCTTTCTTT

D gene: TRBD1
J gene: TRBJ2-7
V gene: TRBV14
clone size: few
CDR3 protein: CASSFPGQGLYEQYF
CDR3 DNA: TGTGCCAGCAGTTTCCCCGGACAGGGCCTCTACGAGCAGTACTTC

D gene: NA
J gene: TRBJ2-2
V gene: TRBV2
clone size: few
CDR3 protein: CASSDSGGVTGELFF
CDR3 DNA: TGTGCCAGCAGTGATTCAGGAGGAGTCACCGGGGAGCTGTTTTTT

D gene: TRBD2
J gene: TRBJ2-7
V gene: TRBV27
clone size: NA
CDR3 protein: CASSWGGQGYEQYF
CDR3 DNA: TGTGCCAGCAGTTGGGGGGGTCAGGGCTACGAGCAGTACTTC

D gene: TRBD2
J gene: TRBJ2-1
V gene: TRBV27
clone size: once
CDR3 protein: CASSTGTSGLLNEQFF
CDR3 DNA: TGTGCCAGCAGTACCGGGACTAGCGGCCTTTTGAATGAGCAGTTCTTC

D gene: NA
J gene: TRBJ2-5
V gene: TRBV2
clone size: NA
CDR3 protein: CASSEAVQAYQETQYF
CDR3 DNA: TGTGCCAGCAGTGAAGCCGTACAGGCTTACCAAGAGACCCAGTACTTC

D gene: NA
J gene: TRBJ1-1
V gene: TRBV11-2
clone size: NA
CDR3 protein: CASSTPTGTNTEAFF
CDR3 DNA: TGTGCCAGCAGCACGCCGACAGGAACGAACACTGAAGCTTTCTTT

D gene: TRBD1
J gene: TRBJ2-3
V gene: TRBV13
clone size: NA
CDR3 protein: CASSPRGQGQDTQYF
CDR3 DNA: TGTGCCAGCAGCCCCCGGGGACAGGGGCAGGATACGCAGTATTTT

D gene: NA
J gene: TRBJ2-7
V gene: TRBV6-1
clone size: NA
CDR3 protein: CASSRQHSYEQYF
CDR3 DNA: TGTGCCAGCAGTCGACAGCACTCCTACGAGCAGTACTTC

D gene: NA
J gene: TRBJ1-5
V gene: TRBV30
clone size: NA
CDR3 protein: CAWSVTGLSNQPQHF
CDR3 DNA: TGTGCCTGGAGTGTAACGGGGCTCAGCAATCAGCCCCAGCATTTT